The 13 T cell receptor beta chains presented below share a single source sample, sequenced in a study of T cells after yellow fever vaccination. In TCRdb, the 5' RACE reads were re-called with MiXCR into one record per CDR3 protein. This table holds some 200,000 distinct CDR3 sequences, 3.2% found once. Sequenced material: CD4+ T cells sorted from PBMCs, taken 10 days after the yellow fever booster vaccination. Receptors originate from a man between 18 and 29 years old who received the YFV17D yellow fever vaccine.

This clonotype has a count of ten or more. J is TRBJ1-4 and V is TRBV5-1; no clear D gene. Germline V gene sequence: CDR1 SGHRS, CDR2 YFSETQ. Trimming removed 0 bases from V and 8 bases from J, with 14 bases in between. The CDR3 has 15 residues. CDR3 nucleotides: TGCGCCAGCAGCTTGGCCAGCCAGGAGGGAGAAAAACTGTTTTTT. Its protein product is CASSLASQEGEKLFF.

In its sample, this clonotype was seen many times. The rearrangement uses TRBV28 and TRBJ2-3, with D unclear. Trimming left V 6 bases short and J 4 bases short, with 14 bases between. Per germline, CDR1 MDHEN and CDR2 SYDVKM. The length of the CDR3 is 14 residues. In DNA form, the CDR3 reads TGTGCCAGCAGATTGGACCCACTCTCAGATACGCAGTATTTT. Amino acid sequence: CASRLDPLSDTQYF.

The V call is TRBV7-9, the J call TRBJ1-6, with a weak D call TRBD1 (6 bases). Trimming stripped 5 bases from V and 9 bases from J, with 17 bases between. The CDR3 has 15 residues. In germline, CDR1 is SEHNR, CDR2 FQNEAQ (reference sequence). CDR3 in amino acids: CASSPGAHKGSPLHF. CDR3 DNA: TGTGCCAGCAGCCCGGGGGCCCACAAAGGTTCACCCCTCCACTTT.

This clonotype was picked up a small number of times. The rearrangement links TRBV29-1 to TRBJ1-1; D is undetermined. Trimming shortened V by 3 bases and J by 2 bases, and 10 bases separated the two germline ends. Germline CDR1 SQVTM, CDR2 ANQGSEA. This CDR3 is 13 amino acids long. Here the CDR3 reads CSVEAISNTEAFF. Written as DNA, the CDR3 is TGCAGCGTTGAGGCCATTTCAAACACTGAAGCTTTCTTT. Together with reference TRBV29-1 and TRBJ1-1, the CDR3 gives the full variable domain: SAVISQKPSRDICQRGTSLTIQCQVDSQVTMMFWYRQQPGQSLTLIATANQGSEATYESGFVIDKFPISRPNLTFSTLTVSNMSPEDSSIYLCSVEAISNTEAFFGQGTRLTVV.

V gene TRBV7-2 combines with J gene TRBJ1-5, with no clear D. The CDR3 sequence is 14 residues long. The V end lost 7 bases, the J end lost 10 bases, and 20 bases lay between the germline ends. CDR1 is SGHTA and CDR2 is FQGNSA in the germline V gene. CDR3 nucleotides: TGTGCCAGCAAAAATGGCTTGTCTCTCGGACCCCAGCATTTT. As protein: CASKNGLSLGPQHF.

This clonotype was observed many times. This chain uses TRBV7-2 with TRBJ2-3; TRBD2 aligns across 8 bases. Losses at the gene ends were 3 bases for V and 2 bases for J; bases not matched to a gene: 7. The CDR3 extends over 16 amino acids. CDR1 and CDR2 (germline): SGHTA, FQGNSA. The CDR3 DNA sequence: TGTGCCAGCAGCTTTAGGGGCGGGGGGTTCACAGATACGCAGTATTTT. Translating it yields CASSFRGGGFTDTQYF.

This clonotype was counted at least ten times. CDR3 bases: TGCAGTGCGTCCGGACGATCTAGCACAGATACGCAGTATTTT. Protein: CSASGRSSTDTQYF. This rearrangement joins TRBV20-1 to TRBJ2-3; D call uncertain. Trimming stripped 6 bases from V and 0 bases from J, with 13 bases between. The CDR3 loop spans 14 amino acids. Germline-derived CDR1 and CDR2 are DFQATT and SNEGSKA (reference sequence).

There are many counts of this clonotype. This chain connects TRBV12-3 or TRBV12-4 to TRBJ1-1; D is unclear. The CDR3 length is 13 residues. V was pared by 6 bases and J by 6 bases, with 14 bases between. The DNA for the CDR3 is TGTGCCAGCAGCGGGAATGAGGGCTCTGAAGCTTTCTTT. This gives the protein CASSGNEGSEAFF.

This rearrangement joins TRBV3-1 to TRBJ2-1; D is undetermined. The CDR3 is made up of 15 amino acids. Germline CDR1 reads LGHDT; CDR2 reads YNNKEL (reference sequence). V was shortened by 3 bases and J by 2 bases, with 11 bases between the two germline ends. The CDR3 loop reads CASSQGSGPYNEQFF. In DNA, the CDR3 is TGTGCCAGCAGCCAGGGTTCCGGGCCCTACAATGAGCAGTTCTTC.

This clonotype was counted a few times. The chain uses TRBV28 and TRBJ2-1, with TRBD1 matching over 7 bases. Per the germline V gene, CDR1 is MDHEN and CDR2 is SYDVKM. This CDR3 comprises 13 residues. J gave up 8 bases and V 7 bases, and 8 bases lay outside the gene matches. The CDR3 DNA reads as TGTGCCAGCATGGGGCAGGGGGTAGATGAGCAGTTCTTC. Translation: CASMGQGVDEQFF.

This clonotype was seen a few times. The genes are TRBV11-2 and TRBJ2-1; D could derive from TRBD1 or TRBD2 (5 bases each). Germline V gene data show CDR1 as SGHAT and CDR2 as FQNNGV. Trimming took off 4 bases at V and 10 bases at J, with 14 bases between the two ends. CDR3 length: 13 amino acids. CDR3 in amino acids: CASSSLTGPEQFF. In nucleotides, the CDR3 is TGTGCCAGCAGCTCCCTGACGGGGCCGGAGCAGTTCTTC.

The sample holds many counts of this clonotype. The chain is built from TRBV7-2 and TRBJ2-7; D remains ambiguous. Germline CDR1 is SGHTA and CDR2 is FQGNSA. The CDR3 covers 14 residues. V was cut by 3 bases and J by 0 bases, with 9 bases left in between. In nucleotides, the CDR3 is TGTGCCAGCAGCTTGGTTGTCAACTCCTACGAGCAGTACTTC. Amino acid sequence: CASSLVVNSYEQYF.

This clonotype was counted at least ten times. The gene calls are TRBV5-4 and TRBJ2-7; D is ambiguous. The CDR3 length is 12 residues. V was cut by 0 bases and J by 5 bases, with 6 bases left in between. CDR1 is SGHNT, CDR2 YYREEE, per germline (reference sequence). CDR3 loop: CASSLDRNEQYV. In nucleotides, the CDR3 is TGTGCCAGCAGCTTGGACAGAAACGAGCAGTACGTC.